The 5 T cell receptor beta chains given below trace back to one sample, sequenced in a study of blood T cell repertoires in COVID-19 (dated by TCRdb to the early 2020s). Libraries were made using the immunoSEQ multiplex PCR assay. The source is immuneACCESS, and TCRdb retained only in-frame sequences with V and J called. Part of the clones is not carried over; for the studies checked, unresolved V genes explain less than half of this, and the remainder is unexplained. The sample table records around 290,000 clones; 87% of these occur just once. About 8% of the sample lies in the top ten. The specimen was peripheral blood. The receptors originated from a woman between 45 and 65 years old who had recovered from COVID-19.

This chain connects TRBV11-2 to TRBJ2-7; 8 bases match TRBD1. The germline V gene encodes CDR1 SGHAT and CDR2 FQNNGV. CDR3 length: 15 amino acids. The trim removed 1 base at V and 4 bases at J, leaving 6 bases unmatched. In nucleotides, the CDR3 is TGTGCCAGCAGCTTAGGAGGGACAGGTGTTTACGAGCAGTACTTC. It codes for CASSLGGTGVYEQYF.

The gene calls are TRBV18 and TRBJ1-1, with 7 bases lining up with TRBD1. The CDR3 sequence is 13 residues long. V trimming: 8 bases; J trimming: 0 bases; junction bases outside the gene matches: 3. Germline assignment: CDR1 KGHSH and CDR2 LQKENI. The CDR3: CASTGQMNTEAFF. CDR3 DNA sequence: TGTGCCAGCACGGGACAGATGAACACTGAAGCTTTCTTT.

This rearrangement joins TRBV9 to TRBJ2-1; 7 bases match TRBD1. Germline CDR1 is SGDLS and CDR2 is YYNGEE. The CDR3 contains 15 residues. V lost 4 bases, J lost 0 bases, and 4 bases stayed unmatched. The CDR3 bases are TGTGCCAGCAGCCGAGGGGACAGCTCCTACAATGAGCAGTTCTTC. It codes for CASSRGDSSYNEQFF.

This rearrangement joins TRBV24-1 to TRBJ1-1; D gene uncertain. The V gene lost 0 bases and the J gene lost 0 bases, with 7 bases spanning the gap. The CDR3 is 15 residues long. Per germline, CDR1 KGHDR and CDR2 SFDVKD. In nucleotides, the CDR3 is TGTGCCACCAGTGATTTGCGGGGTTTGAACACTGAAGCTTTCTTT. Translated: CATSDLRGLNTEAFF.

The chain uses TRBV7-8 and TRBJ1-2, with 8 nucleotides matching TRBD1. The CDR3 spans 13 residues. Trimming removed 5 bases from V and 4 bases from J; junction bases left unmatched: 3. Germline CDR1 and CDR2: SGHVS and FQNEAQ. CDR3 coding DNA: TGTGCCAGCAGCCAGGACAGGGTCTATGGCTACACCTTC. Its translation: CASSQDRVYGYTF.